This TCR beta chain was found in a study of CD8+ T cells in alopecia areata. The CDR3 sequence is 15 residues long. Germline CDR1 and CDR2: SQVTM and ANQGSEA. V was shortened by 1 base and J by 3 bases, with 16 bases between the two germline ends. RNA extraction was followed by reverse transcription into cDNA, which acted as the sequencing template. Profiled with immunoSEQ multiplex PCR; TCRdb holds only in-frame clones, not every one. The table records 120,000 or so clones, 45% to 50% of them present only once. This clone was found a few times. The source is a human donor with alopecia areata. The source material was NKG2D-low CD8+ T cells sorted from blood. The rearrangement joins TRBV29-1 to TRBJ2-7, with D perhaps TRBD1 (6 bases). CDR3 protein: CSVEGTGFPNYEQYF. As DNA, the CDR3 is TGCAGCGTTGAAGGAACAGGGTTCCCAAACTACGAGCAGTACTTC.